This T cell receptor beta chain derives from a study of radiotherapy plus CTLA-4 blockade in lung cancer. About the research overall: Around 20% of enrolled patients responded objectively, and roughly 30% had disease control.

Study-wide results and caveats: The authors reported that early blood T cell clone dynamics, with interferon-beta, best predicted response. In blood, TCR clones derived from the tumor expanded after radiotherapy plus ipilimumab.

CTLA-4 blockade with ipilimumab, together with focal radiation, was given to patients with chemo-refractory metastatic non-small-cell lung cancer. The junction had 7 bases not matched to a gene; V was cut back by 6 bases and J by 2 bases. This CDR3 has 15 amino acids. Germline assignment: CDR1 SNHLY and CDR2 FYNNEI. In the case of this clone: Its antigen is still unknown.

Profiled with immunoSEQ multiplex PCR; TCRdb holds only in-frame clones, not every one. The table records approximately 50,000 clones, around 80% of them present only once. This sequence joins TRBV2 and TRBJ1-3; 7 bases are a match to TRBD1. Sequenced material: peripheral blood, taken from a patient treated with radiotherapy plus ipilimumab. This TCR came from a human donor with non-small cell lung cancer whose response to radiotherapy plus ipilimumab could not be evaluated. The CDR3 DNA reads TGTGCCAGCAGCAGCACAGGGGCCCCTGGAAACACCATATATTTT. This encodes CASSSTGAPGNTIYF. The full variable domain, completed using reference TRBV2 and TRBJ1-3, is EPEVTQTPSHQVTQMGQEVILRCVPISNHLYFYWYRQILGQKVEFLVSFYNNEISEKSEIFDDQFSVERPDGSNFTLKIRSTKLEDSAMYFCASSSTGAPGNTIYFGEGSWLTVV.